These 27 T cell receptor beta chains came from one sample sequenced in a study of cytomegalovirus exposure and HLA in healthy donors. PCR employed 60 Vbeta and 13 Jbeta primers. Data came from immunoSEQ multiplex PCR; TCRdb stores just in-frame clones and leaves some out. The sample lists about 140,000 clones; more than 55% were seen once. Sequencing was done on a sample of PBMCs. Receptors originate from a woman aged 55-69 years in good health and CMV-seronegative.

The V and J genes are TRBV19 and TRBJ1-1; D is perhaps TRBD1 (5 bases). There are 14 residues in the CDR3. V was clipped by 1 base and J by 4 bases, with 10 bases between them. CDR1 is LNHDA and CDR2 is SQIVND in the germline V gene (reference sequence). Here the CDR3 reads CASSIGGGPTEAFF. In DNA form, the CDR3 reads TGTGCCAGTAGTATAGGGGGGGGTCCCACTGAAGCTTTCTTT. The whole variable domain, filled in from reference TRBV19 and TRBJ1-1, reads DGGITQSPKYLFRKEGQNVTLSCEQNLNHDAMYWYRQDPGQGLRLIYYSQIVNDFQKGDIAEGYSVSREKKESFPLTVTSAQKNPTAFYLCASSIGGGPTEAFFGQGTRLTVV.

This chain joins TRBV7-9 and TRBJ1-1; D remains ambiguous. The V end was cut by 3 bases, the J end by 0 bases, with 8 bases between. Germline-derived CDR1 and CDR2 are SEHNR and FQNEAQ (reference sequence). This CDR3 spans 14 amino acids. CDR3 DNA: TGTGCCAGCAGCTTGTGGCAGATGAACACTGAAGCTTTCTTT. Translated, it gives CASSLWQMNTEAFF.

V usage is TRBV19 and J usage is TRBJ1-5, with 8 bases aligning to TRBD1. CDR1 is LNHDA and CDR2 is SQIVND in the germline V gene (reference sequence). V lost 6 bases, J lost 2 bases, and 6 bases stayed unmatched. The CDR3 totals 15 residues. The CDR3 DNA reads TGTGCCAGTAGCCAGACAGGGGACGGCAATCAGCCCCAGCATTTT. It encodes CASSQTGDGNQPQHF. The entire variable domain, with the rest obtained from reference TRBV19 and TRBJ1-5, is as follows: DGGITQSPKYLFRKEGQNVTLSCEQNLNHDAMYWYRQDPGQGLRLIYYSQIVNDFQKGDIAEGYSVSREKKESFPLTVTSAQKNPTAFYLCASSQTGDGNQPQHFGDGTRLSIL.

This clone has a handful of counts. The genes are TRBV11-2 and TRBJ2-1; D gene unclear. Germline CDR1 SGHAT, CDR2 FQNNGV. The V and J ends lost 4 bases and 11 bases respectively, with 12 bases between them. This CDR3 is built from 12 residues. CDR3 DNA sequence: TGTGCCAGCAGCTCATATTACAGTAAGCAGTTCTTC. Protein product: CASSSYYSKQFF.

The rearrangement links TRBV25-1 to TRBJ2-7, with D hard to call. Trimming cost V 2 bases and J 5 bases, with 10 bases left between them. There are 13 residues in the CDR3. CDR1 is MGHDK and CDR2 is SYGVNS in the germline V gene. CDR3 sequence (DNA): TGTGCCAGCAGTGAAATCCAGGCAGACGAGCAGTACTTC. It is translated as CASSEIQADEQYF.

This clone has only one observation. The gene calls are TRBV2 and TRBJ2-5; D might be TRBD1 (6 bases). V shed 5 bases and J shed 0 bases, with 10 bases lying between them. The CDR3 length is 14 residues. The germline V gene has CDR1 SNHLY and CDR2 FYNNEI. The CDR3 here is CASSFDRNQETQYF. Written as DNA, the CDR3 is TGTGCCAGCAGTTTTGACAGGAACCAAGAGACCCAGTACTTC.

The V gene is TRBV7-2, the J gene TRBJ1-5; 11 bases line up with TRBD1. V lost 2 bases to trimming and J lost 6 bases; unmatched junction nucleotides: 3. The CDR3 is made up of 15 amino acids. Germline V CDR1 and CDR2: SGHTA, FQGNSA. DNA for the CDR3: TGTGCCAGCAGCTTACTGGGACAGGGGGGTCAGCCCCAGCATTTT. Its protein product is CASSLLGQGGQPQHF.

The chain combines TRBV2 with TRBJ2-5; maybe TRBD1 (6 bases). This CDR3 has 12 residues. Germline lookup yields CDR1 SNHLY and CDR2 FYNNEI. With 5 bases removed from V and 5 bases from J, the gap between germline ends came to 9 bases. The CDR3 sequence is CASSYRAETQYF. CDR3 sequence (DNA): TGTGCCAGCAGTTACAGGGCGGAGACCCAGTACTTC. The full variable domain, in which reference TRBV2 and TRBJ2-5 provide the parts outside the CDR3, is EPEVTQTPSHQVTQMGQEVILRCVPISNHLYFYWYRQILGQKVEFLVSFYNNEISEKSEIFDDQFSVERPDGSNFTLKIRSTKLEDSAMYFCASSYRAETQYFGPGTRLLVL.

This clone was counted a few times. The V gene is TRBV29-1, the J gene TRBJ2-3, with 8 bases that match TRBD2. The ends lost 3 bases at V and 3 bases at J; junction bases unmatched: 8. The CDR3 runs to 15 residues. Per the germline V gene, CDR1 is SQVTM and CDR2 is ANQGSEA. Here the CDR3 DNA reads TGCAGCGTTGACGAAGGGACTAGGGATACAGATACGCAGTATTTT. This encodes CSVDEGTRDTDTQYF.

The chain carries TRBV6-6 and TRBJ2-3; 9 bases match TRBD2. The V and J ends lost 5 bases and 1 base, in that order; junction bases with no gene match: 7. Per the germline V gene, CDR1 is MNHNY and CDR2 is SVGAGI (reference sequence). This CDR3 has 16 amino acids. The CDR3 reads CASSQRGAGGTDTQYF. The CDR3 region has the DNA TGTGCCAGCAGTCAGCGGGGGGCGGGCGGCACAGATACGCAGTATTTT.

In its sample, this clone was seen a few times. This rearrangement joins TRBV19 to TRBJ1-1, with no clear D. Trimming took 6 bases from V and 7 from J, leaving 12 bases between them. CDR1 LNHDA and CDR2 SQIVND come from the germline V gene (reference sequence). There are 12 residues in the CDR3. The CDR3 protein is CASSIRRGEAFF. The CDR3 nucleotides are TGTGCCAGTAGCATAAGAAGAGGTGAAGCTTTCTTT.

The gene calls are TRBV5-4 and TRBJ2-3, with D maybe TRBD2 (6 bases). V lost 1 base to trimming and J lost 5 bases, with 17 bases between them. The CDR3 extends over 16 amino acids. Germline CDR1 SGHNT, CDR2 YYREEE (reference sequence). DNA of the CDR3: TGTGCCAGCAGCTTGTTTAGCGGATACGGAGGAGATACGCAGTATTTT. Residues: CASSLFSGYGGDTQYF.

J is TRBJ2-3 and V is TRBV10-2; TRBD2 matches 14 bases. V was clipped by 0 bases and J by 3 bases; unmatched bases: 8. This CDR3 has 19 amino acids. Per germline, CDR1 WSHSY and CDR2 SAAADI. CDR3 region: CASSESSGTSGGRTDTQYF. The CDR3 DNA is TGCGCCAGCAGTGAGTCCTCCGGGACTAGCGGGGGTAGGACAGATACGCAGTATTTT.

The chain uses TRBV19 and TRBJ1-5, with D perhaps TRBD1 (5 bases). Trimming removed 2 bases at V and 7 bases at J, with 15 bases between. In germline, CDR1 is LNHDA, CDR2 SQIVND (reference sequence). The CDR3 consists of 15 residues. The CDR3: CASSITGDVRQPQHF. The CDR3 nucleotides are TGTGCCAGTAGTATAACGGGGGACGTGAGACAGCCCCAGCATTTT.

The chain couples TRBV9 to TRBJ1-2, with a tentative D call TRBD1 (6 bases). The germline CDR1 and CDR2 sequences are SGDLS and YYNGEE. The CDR3 consists of 13 residues. The germline V and J ends were trimmed by 0 bases and 7 bases, with 10 bases remaining between them. CDR3 region: CASSVGQAGGYTF. Here the CDR3 DNA reads TGTGCCAGCAGCGTAGGACAGGCCGGTGGCTACACCTTC.

V is TRBV19 and J is TRBJ1-1, with 10 nucleotides matching TRBD1. The CDR3 runs 16 residues. Germline V gives CDR1 LNHDA, CDR2 SQIVND (reference sequence). The J segment lost 4 bases and the V segment lost 8 bases, leaving 13 bases of the junction unmatched. CDR3 in amino acids: CASGEETGGGVTEAFF. In DNA form, the CDR3 reads TGTGCCAGTGGGGAAGAGACAGGGGGCGGGGTCACTGAAGCTTTCTTT.

The chain is built from TRBV7-9 and TRBJ2-5, with TRBD1 identical over 10 bases. J gave up 1 base and V 4 bases, and 6 bases lay outside the gene matches. The CDR3 contains 16 residues. Germline V gene data show CDR1 as SEHNR and CDR2 as FQNEAQ (reference sequence). For the CDR3, the DNA is TGTGCCAGCAGCTCGGGACAGGGGAGGCCCCAAGAGACCCAGTACTTC. The encoded protein is CASSSGQGRPQETQYF.

In its sample, this clone was seen many times. The V gene is TRBV29-1, the J gene TRBJ2-1, with 7 bases identical to TRBD1. Germline CDR1 SQVTM, CDR2 ANQGSEA. The length of the CDR3 is 13 residues. The V segment lost 6 bases and the J segment 13 bases; nucleotides outside the gene matches: 15. The CDR3 nucleotides read TGCAGCGTCGACCGACAGGGTGCGACCGGTCAGTTCTTC. Encoded protein: CSVDRQGATGQFF.

This clone showed up just once. An end of the junction does not agree with germline; a read error may underlie this. The chain joins TRBV2 to TRBJ1-2, with D perhaps matching TRBD1 (6 bases). The CDR3 extends over 11 amino acids. Germline values: CDR1 SNHLY, CDR2 FYNNEI. The CDR3 region is CASGDRFGYTF. The CDR3 nucleotides are TGTGCCAGCGGTGACAGGTTCGGCTACACCTTC. Full variable domain (missing parts from reference TRBV2 and TRBJ1-2): EPEVTQTPSHQVTQMGQEVILRCVPISNHLYFYWYRQILGQKVEFLVSFYNNEISEKSEIFDDQFSVERPDGSNFTLKIRSTKLEDSAMYFCASGDRFGYTFGSGTRLTVV.

The V call is TRBV7-6, the J call TRBJ2-2; D possibly corresponds to TRBD2 (6 bases). The CDR3 sequence is 18 residues long. In germline, CDR1 is SGHVS, CDR2 FNYEAQ. V gave up 3 bases and J gave up 5 bases, with 22 bases separating them. The CDR3 nucleotides are TGTGCCAGCAGCTTTCTCTTGCCCATTCTTAGCGGTACCGGGGAGCTGTTTTTT. It encodes CASSFLLPILSGTGELFF.

A note on this clone: The junction and the germline gene differ at one end; a read error may be behind it. V and J are TRBV7-9 and TRBJ2-7, with D perhaps matching TRBD1 (6 bases). This CDR3 comprises 14 residues. The germline gives CDR1 SEHNR, CDR2 FQNEAQ (reference sequence). The CDR3 coding sequence is TGTGTCAGCAGCTTCAGGGGCGGCTCCTACGAGCAGTACTTC. Encoded protein: CVSSFRGGSYEQYF.

V gene TRBV4-1 combines with J gene TRBJ1-2, with D hard to call. Deletions cut 0 bases from V and 4 bases from J, with 15 bases between. CDR1 MGHRA and CDR2 YSYEKL come from the germline V gene. There are 16 residues in the CDR3. The CDR3 DNA follows: TGCGCCAGCAGCCAAGATGGGCAGGCCCGTGTCTATGGCTACACCTTC. As protein: CASSQDGQARVYGYTF.

The CDR3 nucleotides are TGCGCCAGCAGCCAAGAGGCGGGACTAGCGACATCCTACAATGAGCAGTTCTTC. Protein sequence: CASSQEAGLATSYNEQFF. The chain joins TRBV4-3 to TRBJ2-1; 10 nucleotides align to TRBD2. Unmatched junction bases numbered 6, after V lost 0 bases and J lost 1 base. Germline CDR1 reads LGHNA; CDR2 reads YSLEER. The CDR3 is made up of 18 amino acids.

This clone was detected a few times. V usage is TRBV5-4 and J usage is TRBJ2-1, with 7 bases that match TRBD2. CDR3 length: 15 residues. Germline CDR1 SGHNT, CDR2 YYREEE (reference sequence). The V gene end was trimmed by 4 bases and the J gene end by 0 bases; junction bases not matched to a gene: 4. This CDR3 is CASSPGGSSYNEQFF. DNA for the CDR3: TGTGCCAGCAGCCCCGGGGGGAGCTCCTACAATGAGCAGTTCTTC.

In regard to this clone: Other nucleotide sequences from this sample produce the same CDR3. The V gene is TRBV6-5, the J gene TRBJ1-2; D uncertain. Germline V gene lookup returns CDR1 MNHEY and CDR2 SVGAGI. This CDR3 contains 11 residues. The germline V and J ends were trimmed by 4 bases and 5 bases, with 5 bases remaining between them. The CDR3 here is CASSSGYGYTF. The CDR3 DNA reads as TGTGCCAGCAGTTCCGGGTATGGCTACACCTTC.

This chain uses TRBV11-2 with TRBJ2-7; the D is unclear. The V gene lost 3 bases and the J gene lost 2 bases, with 11 bases spanning the gap. From germline, CDR1 is SGHAT and CDR2 FQNNGV. There are 14 residues in the CDR3. DNA for the CDR3: TGTGCCAGCAGCTTCCCTCCCGAGGCCTACGAGCAGTACTTC. It specifies CASSFPPEAYEQYF.

This clone showed up just a few times. Likely a read error: the CDR3 ends without its conserved phenylalanine or tryptophan. Because the CDR3's place on the DNA is in doubt, the DNA is left out and the CDR3 is given as listed by TCRdb. The chain employs TRBV4-3 and TRBJ2-7; TRBD1 is the table's D call, not checked against the DNA. The CDR3 is 14 amino acids long, termini counted. Germline CDR1 is LGHNA and CDR2 is YSLEER. Here the CDR3 reads CASSQDLDPGPSSY.